The 10 T cell receptor beta chains below were found in one sample sequenced in a study of shared clonotypes between healthy human individuals. Generated by immunoSEQ multiplex PCR, the TCRdb table keeps only in-frame clones and is missing some. In the table there are about 330,000 clones, 80% to 90% of which are singletons. What was sequenced was memory CD8+ T cells sorted from blood. Indicated subset: CD45RO+ cells pooled with CCR7-negative TemRA cells. Receptor source: a man younger than 35 in good health.

The chain has TRBV6-1 and TRBJ2-7; 9 bases match TRBD1. Trimming cost V 7 bases and J 2 bases; bases outside gene matches: 6. This CDR3 is built from 14 residues. Germline-derived CDR1 and CDR2 are MNHNS and SASEGT. CDR3 sequence: CASTAGTGTYEQYF. The CDR3 DNA reads TGTGCCAGCACCGCAGGGACAGGGACCTACGAGCAGTACTTC.

V is TRBV9 and J is TRBJ2-7, with a tentative D call TRBD2 (6 bases). This CDR3 region has 14 residues. CDR1 and CDR2 (germline): SGDLS, YYNGEE. Trimming cost V 3 bases and J 7 bases, with 17 bases left between them. CDR3 sequence reads: CASSAGDLVEEQYF. The CDR3 DNA reads as TGTGCCAGCAGCGCCGGGGACTTGGTGGAAGAGCAGTACTTC.

This clone was recorded only once. The gene calls are TRBV19 and TRBJ1-2, with TRBD1 identical over 7 bases. Looked up from germline, CDR1 is LNHDA and CDR2 is SQIVND (reference sequence). Trimming removed 6 bases from V and 3 bases from J; junction bases left unmatched: 7. This CDR3 has 14 amino acids. As DNA, the CDR3 is TGTGCCAGTAGATATAACAGGGGCTACTATGGCTACACCTTC. It yields the protein CASRYNRGYYGYTF.

This clone was observed at least ten times. V usage is TRBV27 and J usage is TRBJ1-2, with D possibly TRBD1 on 6 matching bases. CDR1 and CDR2 (germline): MNHEY, SMNVEV (reference sequence). The ends were cut back, 2 bases at V and 4 bases at J, with 11 bases in the middle. CDR3 size: 14 residues. This CDR3 is CASSLRGGVYGYTF. The CDR3 DNA is TGTGCCAGCAGTTTAAGGGGGGGCGTCTATGGCTACACCTTC.

In this sample, this clone is medium-sized. The rearrangement joins TRBV6-5 to TRBJ2-7; TRBD2 matches at 8 bases. V dropped 6 bases and J dropped 4; count of bases not matched to a gene: 11. Looked up from germline, CDR1 is MNHEY and CDR2 is SVGAGI. The CDR3 loop spans 15 amino acids. In DNA form, the CDR3 reads TGTGCCAGCAGCCCCCCTGGCGGGAGGTCTTACGAGCAGTACTTC. This gives the protein CASSPPGGRSYEQYF.

This clone was recorded at least ten times. The same CDR3 also results from other DNA sequences found in this sample. The chain has TRBV6-5 and TRBJ2-1; D might be TRBD2 (5 bases). CDR1 is MNHEY, CDR2 SVGAGI, per germline. The ends were cut back, 0 bases at V and 0 bases at J, with 9 bases in the middle. The CDR3 consists of 16 residues. CDR3: CASSYSDSSSYNEQFF. The DNA for the CDR3 is TGTGCCAGCAGTTACTCGGACTCAAGCTCCTACAATGAGCAGTTCTTC.

This chain uses TRBV7-8 with TRBJ2-7, with 8 positions matching TRBD2. In germline, CDR1 is SGHVS, CDR2 FQNEAQ. The CDR3 is made up of 17 amino acids. J lost 4 bases, V lost 5 bases, and 16 bases had no gene match. CDR3 residues: CASSPPAGDLSLYEQYF. In nucleotides, the CDR3 is TGTGCCAGCAGCCCGCCAGCGGGGGACCTCTCTCTTTACGAGCAGTACTTC.

The chain recombines TRBV4-1 with TRBJ2-5; D gene unclear. The CDR3 has 12 amino acids. The V gene lost 4 bases and the J gene lost 1 base, with 4 bases spanning the gap. CDR1 and CDR2 from the germline V gene are MGHRA and YSYEKL. CDR3 sequence (DNA): TGCGCCAGCAGCCTAACCCAAGAGACCCAGTACTTC. This sequence encodes CASSLTQETQYF.

This chain uses TRBV13 with TRBJ2-1; 7 positions agree with TRBD2. CDR3 length: 13 residues. With V trimmed by 5 bases and J by 8 bases, 6 bases remained unmatched. The germline CDR1 and CDR2 sequences are PRHDT and FYEKMQ (reference sequence). As DNA, the CDR3 is TGTGCCAGCAGCGAGCGACTAGCCTATGAGCAGTTCTTC. Encoded protein: CASSERLAYEQFF.

There are many counts of this clone. This chain connects TRBV11-2 to TRBJ2-1; D remains ambiguous. The germline V gene encodes CDR1 SGHAT and CDR2 FQNNGV. This CDR3 spans 13 amino acids. Deletions cut 1 base from V and 6 bases from J, with 7 bases between. Written as DNA, the CDR3 is TGTGCCAGCAGCTTAGCGGTGGGCAATGAGCAGTTCTTC. This sequence encodes CASSLAVGNEQFF.